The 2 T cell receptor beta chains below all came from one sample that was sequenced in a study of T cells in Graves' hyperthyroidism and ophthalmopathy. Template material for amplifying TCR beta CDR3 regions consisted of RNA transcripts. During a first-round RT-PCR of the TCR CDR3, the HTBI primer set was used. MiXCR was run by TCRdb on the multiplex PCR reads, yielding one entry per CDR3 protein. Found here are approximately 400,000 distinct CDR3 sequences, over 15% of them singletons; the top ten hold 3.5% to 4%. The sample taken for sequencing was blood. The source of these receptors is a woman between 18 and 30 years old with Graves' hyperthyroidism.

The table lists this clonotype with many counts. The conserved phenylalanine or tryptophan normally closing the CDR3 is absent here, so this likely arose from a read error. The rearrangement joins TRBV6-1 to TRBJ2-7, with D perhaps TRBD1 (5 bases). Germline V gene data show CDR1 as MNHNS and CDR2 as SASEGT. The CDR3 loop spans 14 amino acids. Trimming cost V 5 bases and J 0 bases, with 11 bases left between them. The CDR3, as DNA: TGTGCCAGCAGTACGCCGACAGCCTCCTACGAGCAGTACTCC. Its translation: CASSTPTASYEQYS.

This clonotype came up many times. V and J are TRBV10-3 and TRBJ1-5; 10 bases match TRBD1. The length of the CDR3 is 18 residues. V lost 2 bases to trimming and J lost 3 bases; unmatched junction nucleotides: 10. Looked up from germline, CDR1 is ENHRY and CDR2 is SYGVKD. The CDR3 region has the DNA TGTGCCATCAGTGAGGACTTTTGGACAGGGGGGGCCAATCAGCCCCAGCATTTT. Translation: CAISEDFWTGGANQPQHF.